These 17 T cell receptor beta chains came from one sample sequenced in a study of blood T cell repertoires in COVID-19. Profiling relied on immunoSEQ multiplex PCR, and the TCRdb table lists in-frame clones only, not all of them. This repertoire shows 30,000 to 45,000 clones, under 90% found once; its top ten account for approximately 6.6%. Material for sequencing was peripheral blood. The receptor source for this set is a human donor in a cohort sampled during active COVID-19.

The chain couples TRBV4-3 to TRBJ1-5, with D possibly being TRBD1 (5 bases). This CDR3 is built from 15 residues. V was clipped by 0 bases and J by 1 base, with 7 bases between them. The germline V gene encodes CDR1 LGHNA and CDR2 YSLEER. The CDR3 nucleotides are TGCGCCAGCAGCCAAGATAGACAGAGCAATCAGCCCCAGCATTTT. It is translated as CASSQDRQSNQPQHF.

The J gene is TRBJ1-6, the V gene TRBV3-1 (or the pseudogene TRBV3-2), with 7 bases fitting TRBD1. Germline V gene data show CDR1 as LGHDT and CDR2 as YNNKEL (reference sequence). V shed 4 bases, J shed 8 bases, and the junction held 5 bases outside the gene matches. CDR3 length: 14 amino acids. CDR3 sequence: CASSLGQEDSPLHF. CDR3 sequence (DNA): TGTGCCAGCAGCCTCGGACAGGAGGATTCACCCCTCCACTTT.

DNA of the CDR3: TGTGCCAGCAGTTTATCCGGGTATGCTGAAGCTTTCTTT. Its translation is CASSLSGYAEAFF. This chain uses TRBV27 with TRBJ1-1, with unresolved D. The CDR3 has 13 residues. V was cut by 0 bases and J by 6 bases, with 8 bases left in between. Germline V gene lookup returns CDR1 MNHEY and CDR2 SMNVEV (reference sequence).

This clone has a handful of counts. V is TRBV19 and J is TRBJ2-5, with D maybe TRBD2 (7 bases). The germline V gene encodes CDR1 LNHDA and CDR2 SQIVND (reference sequence). Between the trimmed V and J ends, which lost 1 base and 2 bases, there was a span of 11 bases. The CDR3 runs to 15 residues. The CDR3: CASSIAGGLQETQYF. The CDR3 DNA reads as TGTGCCAGTAGTATAGCGGGGGGCCTACAAGAGACCCAGTACTTC.

The gene calls are TRBV28 and TRBJ1-3; D uncertain. CDR1 is MDHEN and CDR2 is SYDVKM in the germline V gene. This CDR3 is built from 14 residues. V gave up 3 bases and J gave up 1 base, with 7 bases separating them. For the CDR3, the DNA is TGTGCCAGCAGTTTCCGGGATTCTGGAAACACCATATATTTT. It translates to CASSFRDSGNTIYF.

J is TRBJ1-2 and V is TRBV6-2 or TRBV6-3; D remains ambiguous. The ends were cut back, 2 bases at V and 8 bases at J, with 12 bases in the middle. CDR1 and CDR2 (germline): MNHEY, SVGEGT. There are 13 residues in the CDR3. CDR3 nucleotide sequence: TGTGCCAGCAGTTACGAGGGCAGGCGCGGCTACACCTTC. It encodes CASSYEGRRGYTF.

The chain carries TRBV5-1 and TRBJ2-7, with 9 positions matching TRBD2. V lost 6 bases, J lost 7 bases, and 14 bases stayed unmatched. The CDR3 spans 15 residues. The germline CDR1 and CDR2 sequences are SGHRS and YFSETQ. The CDR3 DNA is TGCGCCAGCACCCCTGGAGGGACTAGCCAGTCAGAGCAGTACTTC. Protein: CASTPGGTSQSEQYF.

The rearrangement links TRBV28 to TRBJ2-7; 8 positions match TRBD1. Trimming cost V 5 bases and J 5 bases; bases outside gene matches: 8. The germline gives CDR1 MDHEN, CDR2 SYDVKM. The CDR3 sequence is 14 residues long. The CDR3 bases are TGTGCCAGCAGTCCGGGACAGGTCACTAACGAGCAGTACTTC. Translated, it gives CASSPGQVTNEQYF.

The V call is TRBV2, the J call TRBJ1-1; 7 nucleotides match TRBD1. The CDR3 has 14 amino acids. Germline V lookup: CDR1 SNHLY, CDR2 FYNNEI. V shed 6 bases and J 0 bases; nucleotides not matched to a gene: 4. CDR3 coding DNA: TGTGCCAGCAGACCCGGGACAGTGAACACTGAAGCTTTCTTT. Its translation: CASRPGTVNTEAFF.

This clone came up once. This chain joins TRBV5-1 and TRBJ1-2; D may be TRBD1 (6 bases). Germline values: CDR1 SGHRS, CDR2 YFSETQ. V was trimmed by 2 bases and J by 8 bases, leaving 16 bases between them. There are 14 residues in the CDR3. The CDR3 region is CASSFTGLSEGYTF. The DNA of the CDR3 is TGCGCCAGCAGCTTTACAGGGCTTTCAGAGGGCTACACCTTC.

This clone was seen just once. The chain combines TRBV25-1 with TRBJ1-4; 9 nucleotides agree with TRBD1. V gave up 6 bases and J gave up 5 bases; unmatched junction bases: 10. Germline CDR1 is MGHDK and CDR2 is SYGVNS. The CDR3 totals 16 residues. CDR3 loop: CASSLNTGGVNEKLFF. The DNA of the CDR3 is TGTGCCAGCAGCTTAAACACAGGGGGCGTAAATGAAAAACTGTTTTTT.

The J gene is TRBJ2-6, the V gene TRBV19, with 7 bases that match TRBD2. The length of the CDR3 is 14 residues. The ends lost 7 bases at V and 4 bases at J; junction bases unmatched: 4. Germline CDR1 reads LNHDA; CDR2 reads SQIVND (reference sequence). The CDR3 nucleotides are TGTGCCAGTACTCAGGGACTAGGGGCCAACGTCCTGACTTTC. It specifies CASTQGLGANVLTF.

This clone was detected only a few times. This sequence joins TRBV9 and TRBJ2-3; TRBD2 aligns across 12 bases. The V gene's germline CDR1 is SGDLS and CDR2 YYNGEE. V gave up 3 bases and J gave up 4 bases; unmatched junction bases: 3. The CDR3 consists of 15 residues. In DNA, the CDR3 is TGTGCCAGCAGCGACCTAGCGGGAGGGGCAGATACGCAGTATTTT. Translating it yields CASSDLAGGADTQYF.

The chain has TRBV15 and TRBJ1-4; D might be TRBD1 (6 bases). V dropped 3 bases and J dropped 2 bases, with 10 bases sitting between them. Per the germline V gene, CDR1 is LNHNV and CDR2 is YYDKDF (reference sequence). This CDR3 region has 15 residues. CDR3 sequence reads: CATSSGQGTNEKLFF. CDR3 DNA sequence: TGTGCCACCAGCAGCGGGCAGGGGACTAATGAAAAACTGTTTTTT.

The chain is built from TRBV27 and TRBJ1-6; possible D gene TRBD1, 5 bases. The CDR3 contains 14 residues. The V gene's germline CDR1 is MNHEY and CDR2 SMNVEV (reference sequence). The V and J ends lost 2 bases and 9 bases respectively, with 11 bases between them. Here the CDR3 DNA reads TGTGCCAGCAGTTTAACAGGTGGCGGTTCACCCCTCCACTTT. Its protein is CASSLTGGGSPLHF.

The J gene is TRBJ1-1, the V gene TRBV7-9; the D is unclear. Trimming took 5 bases from V and 4 from J, leaving 11 bases between them. Germline V gives CDR1 SEHNR, CDR2 FQNEAQ (reference sequence). The length of the CDR3 is 13 residues. As DNA, the CDR3 is TGTGCCAGCAGCACCAGAGGGCCCACTGAAGCTTTCTTT. Its protein is CASSTRGPTEAFF. The full variable domain, rest sourced from reference TRBV7-9 and TRBJ1-1, is DTGVSQNPRHKITKRGQNVTFRCDPISEHNRLYWYRQTLGQGPEFLTYFQNEAQLEKSRLLSDRFSAERPKGSFSTLEIQRTEQGDSAMYLCASSTRGPTEAFFGQGTRLTVV.

CDR3 sequence reads: CASRDRDRGPKNIQYF. As DNA, the CDR3 is TGTGCCAGCAGGGACCGGGACAGGGGGCCCAAAAACATTCAGTACTTC. V is TRBV2 and J is TRBJ2-4; 12 positions match TRBD1. There are 16 residues in the CDR3. J was trimmed by 2 bases and V by 6 bases; bases with no gene match: 5. The germline gives CDR1 SNHLY, CDR2 FYNNEI.